This T cell receptor (beta chain) is drawn from a study of blood T cells in healthy people across ages. Overall study context: Template switching retrieved approximately one barcoded beta molecule for each two T cells.

This clonotype has just a few counts. The CDR3 is 14 amino acids. The germline V and J ends were trimmed by 6 bases and 3 bases, with 15 bases remaining between them. Germline V gene sequence: CDR1 MDHEN, CDR2 SYDVKM. A minimum of 5 micrograms of total RNA was extracted per sample. PCR was performed a second time for roughly 6 to 12 cycles using a sample-barcoded 5' primer and a J-beta primer mix. One entry per CDR3 protein results from TCRdb running MiXCR on the 5' RACE reads. The sample carries over 700,000 distinct CDR3 sequences, 20% to 30% recorded once. The same specimen was also included in a second study, on T cells of mothers and their children.

This clonotype was obtained from a boy younger than 18 in good health. This rearrangement joins TRBV28 to TRBJ2-7; D is unclear. Sequenced input: blood. The CDR3 loop reads CASSRYDGRYEQYF. The CDR3 bases are TGTGCCAGCAGCCGATACGACGGCCGCTACGAGCAGTACTTC.